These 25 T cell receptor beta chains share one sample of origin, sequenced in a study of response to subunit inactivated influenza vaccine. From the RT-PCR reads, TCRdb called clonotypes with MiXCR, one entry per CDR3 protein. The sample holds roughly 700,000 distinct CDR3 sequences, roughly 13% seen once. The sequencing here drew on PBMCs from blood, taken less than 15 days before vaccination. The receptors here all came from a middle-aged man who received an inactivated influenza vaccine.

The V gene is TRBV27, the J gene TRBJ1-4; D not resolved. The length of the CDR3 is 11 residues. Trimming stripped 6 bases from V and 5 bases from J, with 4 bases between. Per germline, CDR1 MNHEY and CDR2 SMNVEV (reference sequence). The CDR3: CASRGNEKLFF. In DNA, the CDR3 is TGTGCCAGCAGGGGGAATGAAAAACTGTTTTTT.

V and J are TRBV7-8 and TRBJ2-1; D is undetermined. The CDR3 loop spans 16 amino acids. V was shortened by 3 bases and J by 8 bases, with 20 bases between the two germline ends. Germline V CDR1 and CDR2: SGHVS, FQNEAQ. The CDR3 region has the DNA TGTGCCAGCAGCTTGCTCCGGGTAACCTACTTTTATGAGCAGTTCTTC. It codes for CASSLLRVTYFYEQFF.

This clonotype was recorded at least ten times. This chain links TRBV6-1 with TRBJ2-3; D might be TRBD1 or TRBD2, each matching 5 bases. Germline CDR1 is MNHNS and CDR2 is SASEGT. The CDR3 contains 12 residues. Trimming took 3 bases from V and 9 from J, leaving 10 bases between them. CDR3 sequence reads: CASSERGRTQYF. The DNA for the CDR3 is TGTGCCAGCAGTGAGAGGGGAAGGACGCAGTATTTT.

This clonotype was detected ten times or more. CDR3 residues: CASSPGTGVRGTEAFF. The CDR3 DNA sequence: TGTGCCAGCAGCCCAGGGACAGGGGTTAGGGGCACTGAAGCTTTCTTT. The chain employs TRBV9 and TRBJ1-1, with 10 nucleotides matching TRBD1. With 4 bases clipped from V and 4 bases from J, the junction kept 10 bases outside the gene matches. Per germline, CDR1 SGDLS and CDR2 YYNGEE. This CDR3 comprises 16 residues.

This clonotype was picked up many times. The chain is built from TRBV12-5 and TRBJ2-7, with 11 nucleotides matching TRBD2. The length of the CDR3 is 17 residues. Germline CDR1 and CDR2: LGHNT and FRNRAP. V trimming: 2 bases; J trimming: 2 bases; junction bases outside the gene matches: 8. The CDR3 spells CASGLSTSGSPPYEQYF. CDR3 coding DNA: TGTGCTAGTGGTTTGTCTACTAGCGGGAGTCCTCCCTACGAGCAGTACTTC.

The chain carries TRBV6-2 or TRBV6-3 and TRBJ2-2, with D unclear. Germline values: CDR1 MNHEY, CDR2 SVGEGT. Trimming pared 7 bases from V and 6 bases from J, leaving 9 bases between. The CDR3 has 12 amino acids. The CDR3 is CASKVSPGELFF. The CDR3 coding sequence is TGTGCCAGCAAGGTGTCGCCCGGGGAGCTGTTTTTT.

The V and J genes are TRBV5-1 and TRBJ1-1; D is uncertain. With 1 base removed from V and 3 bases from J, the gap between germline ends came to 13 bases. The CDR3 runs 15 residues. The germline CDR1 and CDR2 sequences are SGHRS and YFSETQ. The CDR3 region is CASSLSWAVDTEAFF. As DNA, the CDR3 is TGCGCCAGCAGCTTGTCGTGGGCTGTGGACACTGAAGCTTTCTTT.

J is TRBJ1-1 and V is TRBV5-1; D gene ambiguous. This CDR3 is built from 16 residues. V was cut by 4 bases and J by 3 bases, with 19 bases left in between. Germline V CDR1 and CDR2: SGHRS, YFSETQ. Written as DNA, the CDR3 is TGCGCCAGCAGCCCCGGATGGGGAATTAGGGACACTGAAGCTTTCTTT. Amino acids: CASSPGWGIRDTEAFF.

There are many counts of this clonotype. The CDR3 sequence: CASSFREVLSEKLFF. CDR3 DNA: TGTGCCAGCAGTTTTAGAGAGGTCTTAAGTGAAAAACTGTTTTTT. This chain links TRBV12-3 or TRBV12-4 with TRBJ1-4; D gene ambiguous. The CDR3 consists of 15 residues. Trimming removed 3 bases from V and 7 bases from J, with 15 bases in between.

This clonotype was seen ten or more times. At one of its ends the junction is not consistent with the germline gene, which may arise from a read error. Here the CDR3 reads CGRDYEQYF. Here the CDR3 DNA reads TGCGGGAGGGACTACGAGCAGTACTTC. The rearrangement joins TRBV25-1 to TRBJ2-7; 8 nucleotides match TRBD2. The V gene's germline CDR1 is MGHDK and CDR2 SYGVNS. The CDR3 spans 9 residues.

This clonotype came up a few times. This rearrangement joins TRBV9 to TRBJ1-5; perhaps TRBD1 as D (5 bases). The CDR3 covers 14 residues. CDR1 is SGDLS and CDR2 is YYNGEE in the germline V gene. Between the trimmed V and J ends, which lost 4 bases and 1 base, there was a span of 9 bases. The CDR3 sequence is CASSTRDSNQPQHF. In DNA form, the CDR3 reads TGTGCCAGCAGCACCCGGGACAGCAATCAGCCCCAGCATTTT.

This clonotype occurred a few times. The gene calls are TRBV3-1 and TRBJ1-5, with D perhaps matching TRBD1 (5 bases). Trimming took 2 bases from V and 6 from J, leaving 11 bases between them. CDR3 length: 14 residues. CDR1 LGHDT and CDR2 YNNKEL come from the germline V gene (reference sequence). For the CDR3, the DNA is TGTGCCAGCAGCCAAACAGGTTTCGTTCAGCCCCAGCATTTT. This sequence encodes CASSQTGFVQPQHF.

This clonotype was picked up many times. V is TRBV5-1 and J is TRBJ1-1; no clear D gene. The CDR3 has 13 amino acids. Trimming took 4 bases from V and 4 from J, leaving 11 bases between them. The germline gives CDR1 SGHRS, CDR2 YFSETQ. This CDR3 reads CASSPRGPTEAFF. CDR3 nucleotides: TGCGCCAGCAGCCCGCGGGGTCCCACTGAAGCTTTCTTT.

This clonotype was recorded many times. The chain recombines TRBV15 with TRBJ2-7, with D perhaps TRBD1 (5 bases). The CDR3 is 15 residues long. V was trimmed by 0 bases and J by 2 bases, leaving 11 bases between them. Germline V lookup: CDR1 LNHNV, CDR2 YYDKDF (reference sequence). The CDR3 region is CATSRERGRAYEQYF. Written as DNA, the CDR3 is TGTGCCACCAGCAGAGAAAGAGGCAGGGCCTACGAGCAGTACTTC.

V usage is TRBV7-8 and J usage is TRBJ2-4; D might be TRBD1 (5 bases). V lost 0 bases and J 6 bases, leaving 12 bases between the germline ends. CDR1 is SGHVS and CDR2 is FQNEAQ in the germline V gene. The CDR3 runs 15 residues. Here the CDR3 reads CASSLAGDFGNIQYF. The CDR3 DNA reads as TGTGCCAGCAGCTTAGCAGGGGATTTTGGAAACATTCAGTACTTC. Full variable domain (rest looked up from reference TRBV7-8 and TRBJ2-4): GAGVSQSPRYKVAKRGQDVALRCDPISGHVSLFWYQQALGQGPEFLTYFQNEAQLDKSGLPSDRFFAERPEGSVSTLKIQRTQQEDSAVYLCASSLAGDFGNIQYFGAGTRLSVL.

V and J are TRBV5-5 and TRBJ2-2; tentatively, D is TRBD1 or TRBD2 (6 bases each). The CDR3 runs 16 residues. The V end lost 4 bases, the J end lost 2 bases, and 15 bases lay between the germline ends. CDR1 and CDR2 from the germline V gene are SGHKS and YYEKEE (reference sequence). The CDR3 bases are TGTGCCAGCAGCCGAGAAGGGGGGATTAACACCGGGGAGCTGTTTTTT. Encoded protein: CASSREGGINTGELFF.

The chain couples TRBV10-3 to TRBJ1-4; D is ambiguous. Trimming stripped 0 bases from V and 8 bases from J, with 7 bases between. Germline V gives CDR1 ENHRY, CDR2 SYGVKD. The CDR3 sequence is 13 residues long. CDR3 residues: CAISESILEKLFF. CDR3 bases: TGTGCCATCAGTGAGTCTATACTGGAAAAACTGTTTTTT.

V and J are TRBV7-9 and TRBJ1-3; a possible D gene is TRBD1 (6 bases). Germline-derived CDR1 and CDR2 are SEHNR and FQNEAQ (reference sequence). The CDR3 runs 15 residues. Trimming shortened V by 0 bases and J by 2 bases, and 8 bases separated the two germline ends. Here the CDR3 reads CASSLASGAGNTIYF. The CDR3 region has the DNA TGTGCCAGCAGCTTAGCTTCAGGGGCTGGAAACACCATATATTTT.

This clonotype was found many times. CDR3 DNA: TGTGCCAGCAGTTCCGGGACTAGCGGGCACGAGCAGTACTTC. Encoded protein: CASSSGTSGHEQYF. V and J are TRBV5-6 and TRBJ2-7; TRBD2 agrees at 12 bases. The V gene end was trimmed by 5 bases and the J gene end by 5 bases; junction bases not matched to a gene: 5. Germline CDR1 and CDR2: SGHDT and YYEEEE. The CDR3 has 14 residues. Full variable domain (outside the CDR3, taken from reference TRBV5-6 and TRBJ2-7): DAGVTQSPTHLIKTRGQQVTLRCSPKSGHDTVSWYQQALGQGPQFIFQYYEEEERQRGNFPDRFSGHQFPNYSSELNVNALLLGDSALYLCASSSGTSGHEQYFGPGTRLTVT.

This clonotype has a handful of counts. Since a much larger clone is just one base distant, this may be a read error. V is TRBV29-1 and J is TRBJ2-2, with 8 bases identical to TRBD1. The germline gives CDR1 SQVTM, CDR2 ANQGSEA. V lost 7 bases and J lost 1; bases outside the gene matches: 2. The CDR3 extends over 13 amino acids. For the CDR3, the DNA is TGCAGCGCCGACAGGGGGAACACCGGGGAGCTGTTTTTT. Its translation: CSADRGNTGELFF.

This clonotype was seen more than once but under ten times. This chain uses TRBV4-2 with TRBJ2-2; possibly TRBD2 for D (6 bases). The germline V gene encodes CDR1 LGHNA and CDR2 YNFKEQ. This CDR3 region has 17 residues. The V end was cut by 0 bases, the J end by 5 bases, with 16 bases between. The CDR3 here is CASSQETLGAGTGELFF. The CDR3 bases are TGTGCCAGCAGCCAAGAGACGTTGGGCGCGGGGACCGGGGAGCTGTTTTTT.

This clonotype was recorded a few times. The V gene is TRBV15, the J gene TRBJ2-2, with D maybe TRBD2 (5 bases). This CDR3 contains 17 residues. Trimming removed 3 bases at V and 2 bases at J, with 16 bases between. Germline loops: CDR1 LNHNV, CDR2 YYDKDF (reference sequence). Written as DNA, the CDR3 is TGTGCCACCAGCAGCACTTACGGAGGTCTAAACACCGGGGAGCTGTTTTTT. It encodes CATSSTYGGLNTGELFF.

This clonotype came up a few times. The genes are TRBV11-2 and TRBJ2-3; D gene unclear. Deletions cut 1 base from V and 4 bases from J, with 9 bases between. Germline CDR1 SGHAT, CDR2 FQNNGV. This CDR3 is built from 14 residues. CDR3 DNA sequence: TGTGCCAGCAGCTTAGTCGGGTTATCAGATACGCAGTATTTT. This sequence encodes CASSLVGLSDTQYF.

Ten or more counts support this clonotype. The CDR3 loop reads CASSVSDTQYF. The CDR3 coding sequence is TGTGCCAGCAGCGTATCAGATACGCAGTATTTT. The J gene is TRBJ2-3, the V gene TRBV7-9; D remains ambiguous. Per germline, CDR1 SEHNR and CDR2 FQNEAQ (reference sequence). The V gene lost 5 bases and the J gene lost 4 bases, with 4 bases spanning the gap. This CDR3 is built from 11 residues.

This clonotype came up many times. This CDR3 is CASSPGTSGSTDTQYF. CDR3 coding DNA: TGCGCCAGCAGCCCCGGGACTAGCGGGAGCACAGATACGCAGTATTTT. This chain uses TRBV5-1 with TRBJ2-3, with 12 bases matching TRBD2. There are 16 residues in the CDR3. The J segment lost 0 bases and the V segment lost 4 bases, leaving 3 bases of the junction unmatched. Germline assignment: CDR1 SGHRS and CDR2 YFSETQ.